This paragraph covers one TCR beta chain sequence. Its target is unknown. Through a sample-barcoded 5' primer and a J-beta primer mix, a second PCR was run for roughly 6 to 11 cycles. TCRdb itself ran the 5' RACE reads through MiXCR, one entry per CDR3 protein. Of approximately 760,000 distinct CDR3 sequences in the sample, approximately 25% are singletons; the top ten hold roughly a tenth. Ranging in age from about 6 to 100, the donors were healthy Caucasian individuals from Russia. In germline, CDR1 is MDHEN, CDR2 SYDVKM. Between the trimmed V and J ends, which lost 5 bases and 1 base, there was a span of 14 bases. The CDR3 contains 15 residues. The source of the sample is a study of blood T cells in healthy people across ages. Background on the study: Every two T cells gave about one barcoded beta molecule via template switching.

Study-level findings and limits: Strong correlation linked observed beta diversity and percent naive T cells.

This sample also appeared in a second study, on T cells of mothers and their children. That paper notes: The effect of thymic selection on TCR recombination output is similar between related and unrelated pairs.

This TCR was sampled from a boy aged 5-17 years in good health. V and J are TRBV28 and TRBJ1-2; the D gene is possibly TRBD1 (5 bases). Sequenced sample: blood. CDR3 region: CASSKTGRLNYGYTF. The DNA for the CDR3 is TGTGCCAGCAGTAAAACGGGGCGACTTAACTATGGCTACACCTTC.